This is a list of T cell receptor beta chains from one sample in a study of shared clonotypes between healthy human individuals. The data were produced by immunoSEQ multiplex PCR, yet TCRdb's version contains in-frame clones alone and is incomplete. This sample has around 2.3 million clones, with approximately 96% found just once. Sequencing was carried out using naive CD4+ T cells sorted from blood. Receptors were obtained from a man aged 18 to 29 in good health. Each CDR3 is given with its conserved first and last residue. A D gene is named only where the DNA matches it firmly. Rows give clone size only sometimes, using once, few, many, or a class for an expanded clone.

j_call: TRBJ2-7; v_call: TRBV13; clone_size: NA; d_call: TRBD1; cdr3_nt: TGTGCCAGCAGCTTAAAAACAGGCCAGGGGGATCGCGAGCAGTACTTC; cdr3_aa: CASSLKTGQGDREQYF
j_call: TRBJ2-5; v_call: TRBV5-1; clone_size: NA; d_call: NA; cdr3_nt: TGCGCCAGCAGCGCCCTTTCACAAGAGACCCAGTACTTC; cdr3_aa: CASSALSQETQYF
j_call: TRBJ2-5; v_call: TRBV10-3; clone_size: NA; d_call: NA; cdr3_nt: TGTGCCATCAGGAGTCGGAGTGGCGAGACCCAGTACTTC; cdr3_aa: CAIRSRSGETQYF
j_call: TRBJ2-3; v_call: TRBV4-1; clone_size: NA; d_call: NA; cdr3_nt: TGCGCCAGCAGCCAAGATCAGGGGGGAACAACAGATACGCAGTATTTT; cdr3_aa: CASSQDQGGTTDTQYF
j_call: TRBJ2-3; v_call: TRBV4-2; clone_size: NA; d_call: TRBD1; cdr3_nt: TGTGCCAGCAGCCACCCCGGGACAGGGGCTGAAGATACGCAGTATTTT; cdr3_aa: CASSHPGTGAEDTQYF
j_call: TRBJ1-1; v_call: TRBV10-3; clone_size: NA; d_call: NA; cdr3_nt: TGTGCCATCAGCGCCCTGACCAGTGGTATGAACACTGAAGCTTTCTTT; cdr3_aa: CAISALTSGMNTEAFF
j_call: TRBJ2-5; v_call: TRBV9; clone_size: NA; d_call: TRBD2; cdr3_nt: TGTGCCAGCAGCGTAGGGACTAGCGGGGGGCAAGAGACCCAGTACTTC; cdr3_aa: CASSVGTSGGQETQYF
j_call: TRBJ2-4; v_call: TRBV5-1; clone_size: NA; d_call: NA; cdr3_nt: TGCGCCAGCAGCTTGGTTGAGGGGCCTTCCGGCATTCAGTACTTC; cdr3_aa: CASSLVEGPSGIQYF
j_call: TRBJ2-7; v_call: TRBV5-1; clone_size: NA; d_call: TRBD2; cdr3_nt: TGCGCCAGCAGCCCAGGAGGTGCGGGAGACGCCGAGCAGTACTTC; cdr3_aa: CASSPGGAGDAEQYF
j_call: TRBJ1-1; v_call: TRBV5-6; clone_size: NA; d_call: TRBD1; cdr3_nt: TGTGCCAGCAGCCCGGACAGGGGGCGCGAGGGCACTGAAGCTTTCTTT; cdr3_aa: CASSPDRGREGTEAFF
j_call: TRBJ2-7; v_call: TRBV2; clone_size: NA; d_call: NA; cdr3_nt: TGTGCCAGCAGACGAGGTGGTGGGGGCGACACCTACGAGCAGTACTTC; cdr3_aa: CASRRGGGGDTYEQYF
j_call: TRBJ1-3; v_call: TRBV28; clone_size: NA; d_call: NA; cdr3_nt: TGTGCCAGCAGTTTGAAGGGGAAAGGAAACACCATATATTTT; cdr3_aa: CASSLKGKGNTIYF
j_call: TRBJ1-4; v_call: TRBV5-1; clone_size: NA; d_call: TRBD1; cdr3_nt: TGCGCCAGCAGCTCTGGGACAGGGTCTACTAATGAAAAACTGTTTTTT; cdr3_aa: CASSSGTGSTNEKLFF
j_call: TRBJ1-1; v_call: TRBV5-4; clone_size: NA; d_call: NA; cdr3_nt: TGTGCCAGCAGTCTTGGACGGAACACTGAAGCTTTCTTT; cdr3_aa: CASSLGRNTEAFF
j_call: TRBJ1-1; v_call: TRBV5-4; clone_size: NA; d_call: NA; cdr3_nt: TGTGCCAGCAGCCACCAGGAGCATTACACTGAAGCTTTCTTT; cdr3_aa: CASSHQEHYTEAFF
j_call: TRBJ1-2; v_call: TRBV6-1; clone_size: NA; d_call: NA; cdr3_nt: TGTGCCAGCAGTGAAACTGACAGGTCTAACTATGGCTACACCTTC; cdr3_aa: CASSETDRSNYGYTF
j_call: TRBJ2-5; v_call: TRBV11-2; clone_size: NA; d_call: NA; cdr3_nt: TGTGCCAGCAGCTGGGGGCTAGCGGAGAAGACCCAGTACTTC; cdr3_aa: CASSWGLAEKTQYF
j_call: TRBJ1-4; v_call: TRBV5-1; clone_size: NA; d_call: NA; cdr3_nt: TGCGCCAGCAGCCCTAGGACGGGACCAACTAATGAAAAACTGTTTTTT; cdr3_aa: CASSPRTGPTNEKLFF
j_call: TRBJ1-3; v_call: TRBV7-9; clone_size: once; d_call: TRBD1; cdr3_nt: TGTGCCAGCAGCCCGACAGGGGGGTCTGGAAACACCATATATTTT; cdr3_aa: CASSPTGGSGNTIYF
j_call: TRBJ2-4; v_call: TRBV6-5; clone_size: once; d_call: NA; cdr3_nt: TGTGCCAGCAGTTACTCGAGCAGCAAAAACATTCAGTACTTC; cdr3_aa: CASSYSSSKNIQYF
j_call: TRBJ2-5; v_call: TRBV5-1; clone_size: NA; d_call: NA; cdr3_nt: TGCGCCAGCAGCTTGACCGGGCAGCTCCAAGAGACCCAGTACTTC; cdr3_aa: CASSLTGQLQETQYF
j_call: TRBJ1-1; v_call: TRBV4-1; clone_size: NA; d_call: NA; cdr3_nt: TGCGCCAGCAGCCAAGATGGCAACACTGAAGCTTTCTTT; cdr3_aa: CASSQDGNTEAFF
j_call: TRBJ1-2; v_call: TRBV6-1; clone_size: NA; d_call: NA; cdr3_nt: TGTGCCAGCAGTTATCTCGGGAACTATGGCTACACCTTC; cdr3_aa: CASSYLGNYGYTF
j_call: TRBJ2-3; v_call: TRBV2; clone_size: NA; d_call: NA; cdr3_nt: TGTGCCAGCGGGACTTCCCCTGACACGCAGTATTTT; cdr3_aa: CASGTSPDTQYF
j_call: TRBJ2-7; v_call: TRBV5-6; clone_size: NA; d_call: NA; cdr3_nt: TGTGCCAGCTCCTTTGCACCCCTGGGCTACGAGCAGTACTTC; cdr3_aa: CASSFAPLGYEQYF
j_call: TRBJ2-7; v_call: TRBV30; clone_size: NA; d_call: NA; cdr3_nt: TGTGCCTGGAGTGGGGGGCAGCGGGTAACCTACGAGCAGTACTTC; cdr3_aa: CAWSGGQRVTYEQYF
j_call: TRBJ2-1; v_call: TRBV5-1; clone_size: once; d_call: TRBD1; cdr3_nt: TGCGCCAGCAGCTTGCGGCAGGGGGCTTACAATGAGCAGTTCTTC; cdr3_aa: CASSLRQGAYNEQFF
j_call: TRBJ2-3; v_call: TRBV4-1; clone_size: NA; d_call: TRBD2; cdr3_nt: TGCGCCAGCAGCCAGGGACTAGCGGGGGCTGGCACAGATACGCAGTATTTT; cdr3_aa: CASSQGLAGAGTDTQYF
j_call: TRBJ2-2; v_call: TRBV19; clone_size: NA; d_call: NA; cdr3_nt: TGTGCCAGTAGTGCTCCCGGTGAGACCGGGGAGCTGTTTTTT; cdr3_aa: CASSAPGETGELFF
j_call: TRBJ2-1; v_call: TRBV14; clone_size: NA; d_call: TRBD2; cdr3_nt: TGTGCCAGCAGCCAAGATATCCTAGCGGGATCGTCTAAATACAATGAGCAGTTCTTC; cdr3_aa: CASSQDILAGSSKYNEQFF
j_call: TRBJ2-7; v_call: TRBV9; clone_size: NA; d_call: NA; cdr3_nt: TGTGCCAGCAGCGTAGGCACGGGGGTCGCCTACGAGCAGTACTTC; cdr3_aa: CASSVGTGVAYEQYF
j_call: TRBJ1-1; v_call: TRBV5-1; clone_size: NA; d_call: NA; cdr3_nt: TGCGCCAGCGCCTCCTCAATGGCGGGTTTTGCTTTCTTT; cdr3_aa: CASASSMAGFAFF
j_call: TRBJ2-3; v_call: TRBV4-3; clone_size: NA; d_call: NA; cdr3_nt: TGCGCCAGCAGCCGATCTTGGAGCACAGATACGCAGTATTTT; cdr3_aa: CASSRSWSTDTQYF
j_call: TRBJ2-3; v_call: TRBV7-9; clone_size: NA; d_call: TRBD1; cdr3_nt: TGTGCCAGCAGCGGACTTGACAGGGGTGCAGATACGCAGTATTTT; cdr3_aa: CASSGLDRGADTQYF
j_call: TRBJ2-1; v_call: TRBV6-6; clone_size: NA; d_call: TRBD1; cdr3_nt: TGTGCCAGCAGTTACAGACAGGGTAATGAGCAGTTCTTC; cdr3_aa: CASSYRQGNEQFF
j_call: TRBJ1-5; v_call: TRBV6-1; clone_size: once; d_call: TRBD1; cdr3_nt: TGTGCCAGCAGTGAAGGAGGGACAGTTTATGGCAATCAGCCCCAGCATTTT; cdr3_aa: CASSEGGTVYGNQPQHF
j_call: TRBJ2-7; v_call: TRBV23-1; clone_size: NA; d_call: NA; cdr3_nt: TGCGCCAGCAGCCCCCCCAGGGATGGCTCCTACGAGCAGTACTTC; cdr3_aa: CASSPPRDGSYEQYF
j_call: TRBJ1-3; v_call: TRBV4-1; clone_size: NA; d_call: NA; cdr3_nt: TGCGCCAGCAGCCAAGGCCCCACCTCCACTGGACGGAGCTCTGGAAACACCATATATTTT; cdr3_aa: CASSQGPTSTGRSSGNTIYF
j_call: TRBJ1-1; v_call: TRBV6-1; clone_size: NA; d_call: NA; cdr3_nt: TGTGCCAGCAGTGAAGCATCCCCAATTTCGGCCACTGAAGCTTTCTTT; cdr3_aa: CASSEASPISATEAFF